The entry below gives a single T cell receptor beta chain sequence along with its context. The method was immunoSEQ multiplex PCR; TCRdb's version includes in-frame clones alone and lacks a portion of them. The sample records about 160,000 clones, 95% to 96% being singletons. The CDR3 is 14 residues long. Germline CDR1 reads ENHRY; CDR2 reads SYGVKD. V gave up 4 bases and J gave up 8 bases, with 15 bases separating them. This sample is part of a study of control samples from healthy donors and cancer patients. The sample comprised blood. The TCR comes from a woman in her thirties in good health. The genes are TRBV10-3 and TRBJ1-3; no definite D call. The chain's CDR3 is CAISGRTDGYTIYF. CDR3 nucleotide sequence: TGTGCCATCAGTGGTCGAACGGACGGGTACACCATATATTTT.